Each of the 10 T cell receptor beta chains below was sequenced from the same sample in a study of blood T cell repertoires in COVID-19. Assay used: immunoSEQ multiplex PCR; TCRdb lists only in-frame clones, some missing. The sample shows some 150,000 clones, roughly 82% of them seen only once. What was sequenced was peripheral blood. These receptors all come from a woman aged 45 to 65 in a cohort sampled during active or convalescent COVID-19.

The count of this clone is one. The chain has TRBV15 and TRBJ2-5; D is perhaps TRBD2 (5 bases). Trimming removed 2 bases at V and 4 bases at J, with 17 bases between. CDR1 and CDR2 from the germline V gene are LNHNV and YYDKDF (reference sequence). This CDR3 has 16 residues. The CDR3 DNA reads TGTGCCACCAGCAGAATCGGTCGGACTGGATCAGAGACCCAGTACTTC. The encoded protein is CATSRIGRTGSETQYF.

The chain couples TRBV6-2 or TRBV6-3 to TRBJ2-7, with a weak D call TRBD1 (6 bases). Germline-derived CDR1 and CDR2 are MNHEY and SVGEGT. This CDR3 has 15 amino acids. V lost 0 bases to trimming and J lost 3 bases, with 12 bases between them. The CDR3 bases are TGTGCCAGCAGTTACTCTGAGGCAGGGGTCTACGAGCAGTACTTC. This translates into CASSYSEAGVYEQYF.

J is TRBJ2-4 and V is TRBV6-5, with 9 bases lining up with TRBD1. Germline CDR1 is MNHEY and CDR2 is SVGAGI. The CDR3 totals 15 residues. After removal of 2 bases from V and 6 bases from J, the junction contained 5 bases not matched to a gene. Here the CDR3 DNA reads TGTGCCAGCAGTTACACCCCGGACAGGGGAAACATTCAGTACTTC. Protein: CASSYTPDRGNIQYF.

As DNA, the CDR3 is TGTGCCAGCAGCCAAGATGAAGGGGGCCATGGCTACACCTTC. Its translation: CASSQDEGGHGYTF. The V call is TRBV3-1 (or the pseudogene TRBV3-2), the J call TRBJ1-2, with 7 bases matching TRBD1. Germline V gives CDR1 LGHDT, CDR2 YNNKEL (reference sequence). After removal of 0 bases from V and 6 bases from J, the junction contained 4 bases not matched to a gene. The CDR3 is 14 amino acids.

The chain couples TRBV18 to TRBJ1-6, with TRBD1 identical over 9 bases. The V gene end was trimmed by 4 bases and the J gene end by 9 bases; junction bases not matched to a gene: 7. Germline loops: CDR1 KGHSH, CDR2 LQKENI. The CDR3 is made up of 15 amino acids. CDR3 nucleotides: TGTGCCAGCTCACTGGGACAGGGAGGGAGTTCACCCCTCCACTTT. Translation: CASSLGQGGSSPLHF.

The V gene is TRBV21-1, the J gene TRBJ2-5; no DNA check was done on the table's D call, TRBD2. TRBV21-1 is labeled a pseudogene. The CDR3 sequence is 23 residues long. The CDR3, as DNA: TGTGCCAGCAGCAAAAAAACCCGTTCGGGCAACGTTGACGGGACTAGCGGGGAAGAGACCCAGTACTTC. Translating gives CASSKKTRSGNVDGTSGEETQYF.

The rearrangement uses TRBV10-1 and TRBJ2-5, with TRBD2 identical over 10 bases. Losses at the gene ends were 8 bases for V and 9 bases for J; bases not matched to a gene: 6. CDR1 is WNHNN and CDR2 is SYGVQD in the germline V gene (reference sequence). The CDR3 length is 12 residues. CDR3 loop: CASRLAGGPQYF. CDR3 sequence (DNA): TGCGCCAGCCGACTAGCGGGCGGGCCCCAGTACTTC.

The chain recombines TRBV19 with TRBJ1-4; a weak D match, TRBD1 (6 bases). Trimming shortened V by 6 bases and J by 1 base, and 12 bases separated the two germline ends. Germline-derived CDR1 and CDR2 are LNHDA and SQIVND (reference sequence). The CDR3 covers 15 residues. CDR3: CASSYSTGTNEKLFF. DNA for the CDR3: TGTGCCAGTAGCTACTCGACAGGAACTAATGAAAAACTGTTTTTT. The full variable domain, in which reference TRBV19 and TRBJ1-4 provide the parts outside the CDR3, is DGGITQSPKYLFRKEGQNVTLSCEQNLNHDAMYWYRQDPGQGLRLIYYSQIVNDFQKGDIAEGYSVSREKKESFPLTVTSAQKNPTAFYLCASSYSTGTNEKLFFGSGTQLSVL.

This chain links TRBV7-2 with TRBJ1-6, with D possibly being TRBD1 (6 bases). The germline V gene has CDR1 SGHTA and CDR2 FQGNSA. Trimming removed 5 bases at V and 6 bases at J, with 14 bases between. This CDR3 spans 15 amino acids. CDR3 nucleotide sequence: TGTGCCAGCAGCCCATCCGGACAGCCTAATTCACCCCTCCACTTT. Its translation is CASSPSGQPNSPLHF. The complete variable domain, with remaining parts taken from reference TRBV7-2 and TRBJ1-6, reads GAGVSQSPSNKVTEKGKDVELRCDPISGHTALYWYRQSLGQGLEFLIYFQGNSAPDKSGLPSDRFSAERTGGSVSTLTIQRTQQEDSAVYLCASSPSGQPNSPLHFGNGTRLTVT.

The CDR3 nucleotides read TGTGCCAGCAGCCAAACAGGGGTGTATAATCAGCCCCAGCATTTT. Translating it yields CASSQTGVYNQPQHF. This chain uses TRBV3-1 (or the pseudogene TRBV3-2) with TRBJ1-5, with TRBD1 matching over 7 bases. Germline trimming cut 2 bases from V and 4 bases from J; bases unmatched to any gene: 5. This CDR3 region has 15 residues. CDR1 LGHDT and CDR2 YNNKEL come from the germline V gene (reference sequence).